This TCR beta chain was profiled in a study of Ad26.COV2.S vaccination and SARS-CoV-2 variants. The data were produced by immunoSEQ multiplex PCR, yet TCRdb's version contains in-frame clones alone and is incomplete. The sample carries around 100,000 clones, roughly 80% recorded once. The CDR3 runs to 17 residues. Germline lookup yields CDR1 MNHEY and CDR2 SMNVEV (reference sequence). J was trimmed by 1 base and V by 6 bases; bases with no gene match: 9. The origin of this receptor is a human donor who had recovered from COVID-19. The V call is TRBV27, the J call TRBJ1-6; 7 nucleotides align to TRBD1. Material: peripheral blood, obtained after recovery from COVID-19. The CDR3 sequence: CASSPDRVRSYNSPLHF. CDR3 in DNA: TGTGCCAGCAGCCCTGACAGGGTTCGGTCCTATAATTCACCCCTCCACTTT.